The clone carrying this T cell receptor (beta chain) was seen only a few times. This specimen belongs to a study of blood T cell repertoires in COVID-19. Study-wide background: Sites in the United States, Italy and Spain provided acute and convalescent COVID-19 samples. The cDNA or gDNA used as material had been derived from T cells, B-cell-depleted T cells, or PBMCs.

Under the authors' procedure: Cell counts per sample came from amplifying reference gene primers. Data came from immunoSEQ multiplex PCR; TCRdb stores just in-frame clones and leaves some out. D and trimming come from the DNA, and the V and J calls and clone size come from that table. The sample holds more than 90,000 clones, about 81% seen once. The sequence came from a man in his 60s with acute or convalescent COVID-19. Sequenced sample: peripheral blood.

CDR3 loop: CASSEVAGGLSEQYF. For the CDR3, the DNA is TGTGCCAGCAGTGAGGTAGCGGGGGGTTTGAGCGAGCAGTACTTC. J is TRBJ2-7 and V is TRBV6-1; TRBD2 agrees at 10 bases. Germline lookup yields CDR1 MNHNS and CDR2 SASEGT. The junction had 8 bases not matched to a gene; V was cut back by 3 bases and J by 6 bases. This CDR3 has 15 amino acids.